The sequence of this TCR beta chain was determined in a study of OX40 agonist ivuxolimab in advanced cancers. In the study overall: Mean age around 64 years, range about 20 to 90; approximately 80% male. Study results and limitations: Clones of CD4+ and CD8+ blood T cells grew by week 6 at doses of 0.1 to 3.0 mg/kg. Expanded clones were, on average, more numerous among CD8+ T cells than CD4+.

Details on this clone: Its target is not known.

Autoimmune disease history or systemic immunosuppression excluded patients. The V end was cut by 0 bases, the J end by 7 bases, with 10 bases between. Per the germline V gene, CDR1 is PRHDT and CDR2 is FYEKMQ (reference sequence). This CDR3 comprises 14 residues. The repertoire was sequenced with immunoSEQ multiplex PCR; TCRdb's copy has only in-frame clones and lacks some. Among tens of thousands of clones listed, more than 75% were seen once. This TCR derives from an adult with an advanced solid tumor such as melanoma, head and neck, liver or kidney cancer. Sequences were derived from CD4+ or CD8+ T cells sorted from blood, sampled in a trial of the OX40 agonist ivuxolimab. This chain links TRBV13 with TRBJ1-5, with a possible D match to TRBD1 (5 bases). In DNA form, the CDR3 reads TGTGCCAGCAGCTTAGGACAGGCGGCCCAGCCCCAGCATTTT. It encodes CASSLGQAAQPQHF.